These T cell receptor beta chains were read from a single sample in a study of yellow fever vaccine responses in identical twins. TCRdb processed the RT-PCR reads anew with MiXCR; each CDR3 protein has one entry. Of a few thousand distinct CDR3 sequences in the sample, more than 65% were seen once. The sequences come from T cells from blood (PBMCs), unsorted or a sorted subset (not recorded which), collected before or after yellow fever vaccination (not recorded which). The receptors come from a woman between 18 and 30 years old who received the yellow fever vaccine. CDR3s include the opening cysteine and the closing phenylalanine or tryptophan. Each record gives: clone size, J gene, D gene, V gene, CDR3 DNA, CDR3 protein. The D gene is left open where the match is weak. Expanded clones are given a class, and other clones once, few, many or no size at all.

NA,TRBJ2-1,TRBD2,TRBV11-1,TGTGCCAGCAGCTTTAGCGGGCGTTCCTACAATGAGCAGTTCTTC,CASSFSGRSYNEQFF
NA,TRBJ2-1,TRBD1,TRBV28,TGTGCCAGCAGTCAGACAGGGTCCGATGAGCAGTTCTTC,CASSQTGSDEQFF
NA,TRBJ1-1,NA,TRBV29-1,TGCAGCGTTGAGGCAGGTCCAGGGGCTGAAGCTTTCTTT,CSVEAGPGAEAFF
NA,TRBJ2-5,NA,TRBV28,TGTGCCAGCAGTTTTACGGGAGAAATGCTAGAGACCCAGTACTTC,CASSFTGEMLETQYF
NA,TRBJ1-2,NA,TRBV5-4,TGTGCCAGCAGCACAAAGGACGGTTATGGCTACACCTTC,CASSTKDGYGYTF
NA,TRBJ2-1,NA,TRBV11-3,TGTGCCAGCAGCTTAGATCGAATAGCTGAGAGCTCCTACAATGAGCAGTTCTTC,CASSLDRIAESSYNEQFF
NA,TRBJ2-7,TRBD2,TRBV10-3,TGTGCCACGGGACTAGCGGCGAACTACGAGCAGTACTTC,CATGLAANYEQYF
NA,TRBJ2-2,NA,TRBV10-3,TGTGCCATCAAGGGTAGCGGAGTCAACACCGGGGAGCTGTTTTTT,CAIKGSGVNTGELFF
few,TRBJ2-5,NA,TRBV15,TGTGCCACCAGCAGAGTCGGCTTGAAAGAGACCCAGTACTTC,CATSRVGLKETQYF
NA,TRBJ2-2,NA,TRBV18,TGTGCCAGCTCTGTACAGGAAGGGGACACCGGGGAGCTGTTTTTT,CASSVQEGDTGELFF
NA,TRBJ2-5,NA,TRBV23-1,TGCGCCAGCATCACAACCCCTCAAGAGACCCAGTACTTC,CASITTPQETQYF
NA,TRBJ1-1,NA,TRBV23-1,TGCGCCAGCAGTCAAAATCCCCCAGTGGGACGGCAGAACACTGAAGCTTTCTTT,CASSQNPPVGRQNTEAFF
NA,TRBJ2-7,NA,TRBV10-3,TGTGCCATCAGTGAGCAGGGGCCCTACGAGCAGTACTTC,CAISEQGPYEQYF
NA,TRBJ2-1,NA,TRBV6-4,TGTGCCAGCAGTGACACGGGCTACAATGAGCAGTTCTTC,CASSDTGYNEQFF
NA,TRBJ2-5,NA,TRBV5-1,TGCGCCAGCAGTTCCACCGGGACCCTGATTGGGTCAGAGACCCAGTACTTC,CASSSTGTLIGSETQYF
NA,TRBJ2-1,NA,TRBV7-2,TGTGCCAGCAGCTTGGGGTCTAGGTACAATGAGCAGTTCTTC,CASSLGSRYNEQFF
NA,TRBJ1-6,NA,TRBV7-2,TGTGCCAGCAACCAGGGTCCGTATAATTCACCCCTCCACTTT,CASNQGPYNSPLHF
NA,TRBJ1-6,NA,TRBV18,TGTGCCAGCTCACAGACTATCAACGATAATTCACCCCTCCACTTT,CASSQTINDNSPLHF
NA,TRBJ2-7,NA,TRBV6-1,TGTGCCAGCAGTGCAGGGGGGCTCTACGAGCAGTACTTC,CASSAGGLYEQYF
NA,TRBJ2-3,TRBD2,TRBV5-1,TGCGCCAGCAGCTTCTCGGGCGGGAGCGGCACAGATACGCAGTATTTT,CASSFSGGSGTDTQYF
NA,TRBJ2-7,NA,TRBV24-1,TGTGCCACCAGTGATTCGGGTCAATCCTACGAGCAGTACTTC,CATSDSGQSYEQYF
NA,TRBJ2-7,NA,TRBV11-3,TGTGCCAGCAGCGCAGCCTCCTACGAGCAGTACTTC,CASSAASYEQYF
NA,TRBJ2-1,TRBD2,TRBV29-1,TGCAGCGTTGAGAGGCTAGCGGGATACCATGAGCAGTTCTTC,CSVERLAGYHEQFF
NA,TRBJ1-2,TRBD1,TRBV15,TGTGCCACCGCTGAACAGGGGGAAGCGGACGGCTACACCTTC,CATAEQGEADGYTF
NA,TRBJ1-1,NA,TRBV5-1,TGCGCCAGCAGCTCAGGGAACACTGAAGCTTTCTTT,CASSSGNTEAFF
NA,TRBJ2-3,NA,TRBV11-1,TGTGCCAGCAACCCCGGTGGGGGTGATACGCAGTATTTT,CASNPGGGDTQYF
NA,TRBJ2-5,NA,TRBV3-1,TGTGCCAGCAGCTCCGGACAACCCCAAGAGACCCAGTACTTC,CASSSGQPQETQYF
NA,TRBJ2-3,NA,TRBV6-1,TGTGCCAGCATGGGCACAGATACGCAGTATTTT,CASMGTDTQYF
NA,TRBJ1-2,NA,TRBV23-1,TGCGCCAGCAGTCAACCCTATGGCTACACCTTC,CASSQPYGYTF
NA,TRBJ1-1,NA,TRBV29-1,TGCAGCGTGAAACAGGGGAACACTGAAGCTTTCTTT,CSVKQGNTEAFF
NA,TRBJ1-2,NA,TRBV29-1,TGCAGCGTGGGGGCGGCAAGATTGGACTATGGCTACACCTTC,CSVGAARLDYGYTF
NA,TRBJ1-1,NA,TRBV7-6,TGTGCCAGCAGCTTAGGGCCGGGTGGCACTGAAGCTTTCTTT,CASSLGPGGTEAFF
NA,TRBJ1-1,NA,TRBV4-3,TGCGCCAGCAGCCTAACCCGGGGGCTTACTGAAGCTTTCTTT,CASSLTRGLTEAFF
NA,TRBJ2-1,NA,TRBV28,TGTGCCAGCAGTCCGCGGGGGCTTCCTTACAATGAGCAGTTCTTC,CASSPRGLPYNEQFF
NA,TRBJ2-3,TRBD2,TRBV12-5,TGTGCTAGTGGTTTGATGGTAGCGGGGCTTCTGGATACGCAGTATTTT,CASGLMVAGLLDTQYF